The 17 T cell receptor beta chains in this list originate from one sample, sequenced in a study of blood T cell repertoires in COVID-19. Sequencing used immunoSEQ multiplex PCR; TCRdb keeps in-frame clones, though not all of them. Of 150,000 to 200,000 clones in the sample, about 89% were seen once. The sample consisted of peripheral blood. The receptors shown here come from a man aged 70-80 years with acute or convalescent COVID-19.

This clone was picked up a small number of times. The chain recombines TRBV7-9 with TRBJ2-7; D may be TRBD1 (6 bases). The CDR3 runs to 15 residues. The germline CDR1 and CDR2 sequences are SEHNR and FQNEAQ (reference sequence). Trimming removed 5 bases at V and 3 bases at J, with 17 bases between. In DNA form, the CDR3 reads TGTGCCAGCAGCGCGCATGGGACACCCGACTACGAGCAGTACTTC. Its protein is CASSAHGTPDYEQYF.

The chain uses TRBV7-9 and TRBJ2-5, with 8 bases aligning to TRBD1. The trim removed 1 base at V and 5 bases at J, leaving 3 bases unmatched. Germline-derived CDR1 and CDR2 are SEHNR and FQNEAQ (reference sequence). The CDR3 is made up of 14 amino acids. This CDR3 is CASSLDRGVETQYF. CDR3 DNA: TGTGCCAGCAGCTTAGACAGGGGGGTTGAGACCCAGTACTTC.

Remarks on this clone: Different DNA sequences within this sample yield the same CDR3. V and J are TRBV7-3 and TRBJ2-3; maybe TRBD1 (7 bases). The CDR3 has 15 amino acids. Germline lookup yields CDR1 SGHTA and CDR2 FQGTGA. Trimming removed 4 bases from V and 0 bases from J, with 11 bases in between. This CDR3 is CASSSTGTSTDTQYF. Written as DNA, the CDR3 is TGTGCCAGCAGCTCGACAGGGACTAGCACAGATACGCAGTATTTT.

Worth noting for this clone: At the DNA level, this CDR3 is encoded by other sequences in the same sample as well. The chain joins TRBV5-1 to TRBJ2-2; D gene uncertain. The germline gives CDR1 SGHRS, CDR2 YFSETQ. CDR3 length equals 14 residues. The V gene lost 0 bases and the J gene lost 1 base, with 4 bases spanning the gap. The CDR3, as DNA: TGCGCCAGCAGCTTGGGGCAGAACACCGGGGAGCTGTTTTTT. As protein: CASSLGQNTGELFF.

The chain carries TRBV6-5 and TRBJ1-2; the match to TRBD1 covers 7 bases. Trimming removed 0 bases from V and 8 bases from J; junction bases left unmatched: 12. The CDR3 is made up of 16 amino acids. Germline CDR1 and CDR2: MNHEY and SVGAGI. The CDR3 here is CASSYSPGQRAGGYTF. The CDR3, as DNA: TGTGCCAGCAGTTACTCTCCGGGACAGCGCGCCGGAGGCTACACCTTC.

This clone was observed a single time. This chain links TRBV9 with TRBJ1-2; D is unclear. V lost 4 bases, J lost 3 bases, and 13 bases lay in between. CDR3 length: 14 amino acids. Germline CDR1 reads SGDLS; CDR2 reads YYNGEE. CDR3 coding DNA: TGTGCCAGCAGCCGGGGATGGGGAGACTATGGCTACACCTTC. The encoded protein is CASSRGWGDYGYTF.

V is TRBV5-4 and J is TRBJ1-6; 7 bases align to TRBD1. The length of the CDR3 is 18 residues. Germline V lookup: CDR1 SGHNT, CDR2 YYREEE (reference sequence). J lost 4 bases, V lost 3 bases, and 13 bases had no gene match. The CDR3 sequence: CASSSDRASSHYNSPLHF. CDR3 nucleotide sequence: TGTGCCAGCAGCTCCGACAGGGCATCATCCCATTATAATTCACCCCTCCACTTT.

This chain connects TRBV29-1 to TRBJ2-4; D is unresolved. Germline assignment: CDR1 SQVTM and CDR2 ANQGSEA. The length of the CDR3 is 12 residues. V shed 4 bases and J shed 5 bases, with 9 bases lying between them. The CDR3 nucleotides read TGCAGCGTTGTCGGTCAGGAAAACATTCAGTACTTC. Its protein is CSVVGQENIQYF.

V gene TRBV19 combines with J gene TRBJ1-5; no clear D gene. The V gene lost 3 bases and the J gene lost 5 bases, with 11 bases spanning the gap. The CDR3 length is 14 residues. Per germline, CDR1 LNHDA and CDR2 SQIVND (reference sequence). CDR3 DNA sequence: TGTGCCAGTAGTATTGGAACAGAGTATCAGCCCCAGCATTTT. Its protein product is CASSIGTEYQPQHF.

This clone was seen a handful of times. The chain links TRBV13 to TRBJ1-2; no definite D call. V lost 6 bases and J lost 4, with 12 bases in between. Germline CDR1 PRHDT, CDR2 FYEKMQ (reference sequence). The CDR3 runs to 13 residues. The CDR3 protein is CASRYTWAYGYTF. CDR3 sequence (DNA): TGTGCCAGCAGATACACTTGGGCCTATGGCTACACCTTC.

The J gene is TRBJ1-4, the V gene TRBV19; D unclear. Looked up from germline, CDR1 is LNHDA and CDR2 is SQIVND (reference sequence). The germline V and J ends were trimmed by 5 bases and 3 bases, with 10 bases remaining between them. This CDR3 comprises 14 residues. CDR3 nucleotide sequence: TGTGCCAGTAGTCCTTGGGCCTCTAATGAAAAACTGTTTTTT. It is translated as CASSPWASNEKLFF.

The chain employs TRBV11-2 and TRBJ1-3, with D possibly being TRBD1 (5 bases). In germline, CDR1 is SGHAT, CDR2 FQNNGV. The CDR3 totals 14 residues. Trimming removed 6 bases at V and 2 bases at J, with 11 bases between. The CDR3 region has the DNA TGTGCCAGCAGTGCCAGGGTGGCTGGAAACACCATATATTTT. Protein sequence: CASSARVAGNTIYF.

The chain couples TRBV5-1 to TRBJ2-2, with a weak D call TRBD1 (6 bases). Germline loops: CDR1 SGHRS, CDR2 YFSETQ. With 0 bases removed from V and 5 bases from J, the gap between germline ends came to 11 bases. The CDR3 has 15 amino acids. CDR3 sequence: CASSLEGRGTGELFF. The CDR3 coding sequence is TGCGCCAGCAGCTTGGAGGGCAGGGGAACCGGGGAGCTGTTTTTT.

The chain links TRBV3-1 (or the pseudogene TRBV3-2) to TRBJ1-2; 7 positions agree with TRBD1. This CDR3 spans 13 amino acids. Germline V gives CDR1 LGHDT, CDR2 YNNKEL (reference sequence). With 4 bases clipped from V and 3 bases from J, the junction kept 2 bases outside the gene matches. CDR3 nucleotides: TGTGCCAGCAGCCCCGGACAGGACTATGGCTACACCTTC. Residues: CASSPGQDYGYTF.

V is TRBV9 and J is TRBJ1-4, with D unclear. Germline-derived CDR1 and CDR2 are SGDLS and YYNGEE. This CDR3 is built from 17 residues. V was cut by 0 bases and J by 7 bases, with 19 bases left in between. This CDR3 is CASSVAPLAGTGEKLFF. CDR3 in DNA: TGTGCCAGCAGCGTAGCTCCCTTAGCGGGCACGGGTGAAAAACTGTTTTTT.

The rearrangement links TRBV3-1 (or the pseudogene TRBV3-2) to TRBJ2-2, with TRBD1 identical over 9 bases. The CDR3 has 14 amino acids. Per germline, CDR1 LGHDT and CDR2 YNNKEL (reference sequence). The junction had 5 bases not matched to a gene; V was cut back by 5 bases and J by 7 bases. The CDR3: CASSTRTGDGELFF. CDR3 coding DNA: TGTGCCAGCAGCACGCGGACAGGGGACGGGGAGCTGTTTTTT.

The rearrangement joins TRBV14 to TRBJ1-3; maybe TRBD1 (5 bases). This CDR3 contains 14 residues. Germline loops: CDR1 SGHDN, CDR2 FVKESK. V dropped 9 bases and J dropped 0 bases, with 12 bases sitting between them. DNA of the CDR3: TGTGCCAGACACAGGTACCACTCTGGAAACACCATATATTTT. It translates to CARHRYHSGNTIYF.